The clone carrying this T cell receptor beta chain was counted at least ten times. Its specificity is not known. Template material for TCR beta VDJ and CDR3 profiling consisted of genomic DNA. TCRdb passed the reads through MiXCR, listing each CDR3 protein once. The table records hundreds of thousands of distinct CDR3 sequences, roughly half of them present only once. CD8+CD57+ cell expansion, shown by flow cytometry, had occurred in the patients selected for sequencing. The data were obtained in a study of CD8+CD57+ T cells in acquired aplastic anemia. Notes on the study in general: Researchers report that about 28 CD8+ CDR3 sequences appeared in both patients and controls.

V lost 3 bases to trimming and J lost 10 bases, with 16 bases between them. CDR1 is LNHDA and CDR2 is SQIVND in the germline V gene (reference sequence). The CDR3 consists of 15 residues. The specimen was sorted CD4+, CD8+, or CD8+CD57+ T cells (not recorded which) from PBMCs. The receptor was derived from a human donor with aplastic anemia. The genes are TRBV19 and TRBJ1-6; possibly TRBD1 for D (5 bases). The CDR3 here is CASSIGSTRGSPLHF. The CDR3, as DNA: TGTGCCAGTAGTATTGGCAGTACAAGGGGATCACCCCTCCACTTT.